Following are 14 T cell receptor beta chains from one sample sequenced in a study of blood T cell repertoires in COVID-19. The table came from immunoSEQ multiplex PCR; TCRdb's copy has only in-frame clones and leaves some out. The table includes approximately 93,000 clones, about 87% detected once. The sequenced sample consisted of peripheral blood. The receptors stem from a man aged 55 to 70 with acute or convalescent COVID-19.

The chain employs TRBV19 and TRBJ2-5; 9 bases map to TRBD1. This CDR3 spans 14 amino acids. Germline lookup yields CDR1 LNHDA and CDR2 SQIVND (reference sequence). V trimming: 7 bases; J trimming: 4 bases; junction bases outside the gene matches: 7. In DNA form, the CDR3 reads TGTGCCAGTACAGCCGGGACAGGGCCAGAGACCCAGTACTTC. Amino acid sequence: CASTAGTGPETQYF.

This chain connects TRBV28 to TRBJ2-5, with D perhaps TRBD2 (6 bases). CDR3 length equals 16 residues. The ends were cut back, 5 bases at V and 4 bases at J, with 20 bases in the middle. Germline V gene data show CDR1 as MDHEN and CDR2 as SYDVKM. The DNA of the CDR3 is TGTGCCAGCAGTCTCACGGGGGTAGAATGGTTAGAGACCCAGTACTTC. Protein: CASSLTGVEWLETQYF.

V gene TRBV30 combines with J gene TRBJ2-3, with 14 bases lining up with TRBD2. CDR1 and CDR2 (germline): GTSNPN, SVGIG (reference sequence). The CDR3 spans 14 residues. Trimming at V came to 4 bases and at J to 5 bases, leaving 2 bases not matched to a gene. CDR3 amino acids: CAWNGLAGGDTQYF. In DNA form, the CDR3 reads TGTGCCTGGAACGGACTAGCGGGGGGAGATACGCAGTATTTT.

The V call is TRBV19, the J call TRBJ2-7; TRBD1 agrees at 8 bases. The germline V gene encodes CDR1 LNHDA and CDR2 SQIVND (reference sequence). The CDR3 runs 15 residues. J lost 3 bases, V lost 0 bases, and 4 bases had no gene match. The CDR3 region is CASSIDWTGRYEQYF. DNA for the CDR3: TGTGCCAGTAGTATAGATTGGACAGGGCGCTACGAGCAGTACTTC.

Only one count was recorded for this clone. This chain joins TRBV4-2 and TRBJ1-3; D unclear. Deletions cut 0 bases from V and 0 bases from J, with 9 bases between. The germline V gene has CDR1 LGHNA and CDR2 YNFKEQ. The CDR3 runs to 16 residues. CDR3 in amino acids: CASSQDPPNSGNTIYF. DNA for the CDR3: TGTGCCAGCAGCCAAGATCCCCCCAACTCTGGAAACACCATATATTTT.

This chain uses TRBV18 with TRBJ2-2; perhaps TRBD1 as D (5 bases). CDR3 size: 13 residues. The V end lost 3 bases, the J end lost 6 bases, and 8 bases lay between the germline ends. Looked up from germline, CDR1 is KGHSH and CDR2 is LQKENI. CDR3 loop: CASSPTVPGELFF. The CDR3, as DNA: TGTGCCAGCTCACCGACAGTCCCCGGGGAGCTGTTTTTT.

This clone was observed a few times. CDR3 bases: TGTGCCAGCAGCAACGTAATACAGCAGGGGCTTCTCGGCGAGCAGTACTTC. This encodes CASSNVIQQGLLGEQYF. V is TRBV5-6 and J is TRBJ2-7; maybe TRBD1 (6 bases). V lost 4 bases and J 6 bases, leaving 26 bases between the germline ends. This CDR3 comprises 17 residues. Germline V gene lookup returns CDR1 SGHDT and CDR2 YYEEEE.

This chain uses TRBV27 with TRBJ2-3; the D is unclear. There are 13 residues in the CDR3. Germline V lookup: CDR1 MNHEY, CDR2 SMNVEV (reference sequence). Trimming left V 5 bases short and J 4 bases short, with 10 bases between. CDR3 in DNA: TGTGCCAGCAGTCCCTTCCCGTCAGATACGCAGTATTTT. This encodes CASSPFPSDTQYF.

V usage is TRBV6-5 and J usage is TRBJ1-1, with D perhaps matching TRBD1 (5 bases). V was clipped by 0 bases and J by 1 base, with 6 bases between them. The CDR3 is made up of 14 amino acids. CDR1 is MNHEY and CDR2 is SVGAGI in the germline V gene. CDR3 residues: CASSYSTANTEAFF. DNA of the CDR3: TGTGCCAGCAGTTACTCGACAGCGAACACTGAAGCTTTCTTT.

The chain is built from TRBV28 and TRBJ2-1, with D possibly TRBD1 on 6 matching bases. Trimming took off 5 bases at V and 7 bases at J, with 15 bases between the two ends. The length of the CDR3 is 14 residues. CDR1 is MDHEN and CDR2 is SYDVKM in the germline V gene. The CDR3 region has the DNA TGTGCCAGCAGTCCGCTCTTGGACAGAAATGAGCAGTTCTTC. Its protein is CASSPLLDRNEQFF.

This chain connects TRBV29-1 to TRBJ1-2, with D unclear. Germline V gene lookup returns CDR1 SQVTM and CDR2 ANQGSEA. The CDR3 has 13 amino acids. V lost 3 bases and J lost 1, with 9 bases in between. CDR3 amino acids: CSVEGPVNYGYTF. The CDR3 DNA sequence: TGCAGCGTTGAGGGCCCGGTTAACTATGGCTACACCTTC.

The V gene is TRBV12-3 or TRBV12-4, the J gene TRBJ1-3; D is undetermined. Trimming left V 8 bases short and J 0 bases short, with 8 bases between. The CDR3 covers 13 residues. CDR3 bases: TGTGCCAGCCGTCCGGGCTCTGGAAACACCATATATTTT. Its protein product is CASRPGSGNTIYF.

The rearrangement uses TRBV19 and TRBJ2-2; 9 bases align to TRBD2. The CDR3 runs to 17 residues. Germline-derived CDR1 and CDR2 are LNHDA and SQIVND (reference sequence). The trim removed 4 bases at V and 0 bases at J, leaving 6 bases unmatched. CDR3 loop: CASSRRLAGTNTGELFF. CDR3 DNA: TGTGCCAGTAGTAGGCGGCTAGCGGGAACGAACACCGGGGAGCTGTTTTTT.

In its sample, this clone was seen a few times. The gene calls are TRBV5-1 and TRBJ2-7; a weak D match, TRBD2 (5 bases). CDR1 is SGHRS and CDR2 is YFSETQ in the germline V gene. The V end was cut by 4 bases, the J end by 2 bases, with 10 bases between. The CDR3 totals 13 residues. CDR3 residues: CASSVRETYEQYF. The CDR3 DNA sequence: TGCGCCAGCAGCGTCCGGGAAACCTACGAGCAGTACTTC.